This T cell receptor beta chain was obtained from a study of naive CD8 T cells in extremely preterm neonates (dated by TCRdb to about 2017). For the study in its entirety: The study compared the TCRbeta CDR3 repertoires of sorted naive CD8+ T cells among four age groups: extremely preterm neonates, term neonates, young children and adults.

This clone was recorded only once. There is no known antigen for this receptor. No qualities accompany the bases; no much larger clone lies one base away. V trim: 3 bases; J trim: 5 bases; unmatched bases: 5. From a lookup of the germline V gene, CDR1 and CDR2 are MDHEN and SYDVKM. The CDR3 runs 15 residues from the cysteine to the phenylalanine. The kept DNA is CDR3 alone, 45 bases in frame from the first base. Preterm samples were obtained from a handful of extremely preterm deliveries at about 22-27 weeks of gestation. The study left out pregnancies involving fetal demise, active maternal HSV infection or known maternal HIV infection. A FACSAria III cell sorter was used to sort live, Annexin V-negative naive CD8+ T cells (CD3+CD8+CD45RA+CCR7+). Between roughly 20,000 and 100,000 naive CD8+ T cells were sorted per sample. Preassembled standardized sampling kits were used to collect mixed venous-arterial cord blood. Cord blood was held at room temperature, and processing was completed within 4 hours of collection. Ficoll-Paque density gradient centrifugation was used to isolate mononuclear cells from diluted blood. Before sorting, mononuclear cells were cryopreserved in 10% DMSO with roughly 90% FBS and kept in long-term storage at -150 degrees C. After thawing, the cells were stained with Annexin V and with antibodies against CD3, CD8, CCR7 and CD45RA. The DNeasy Blood and Tissue Kit was used to extract genomic DNA from sorted cell pellets that had been snap-frozen.

TCRbeta CDR3 regions were amplified from genomic DNA by a two-step, bias-controlled multiplex PCR. Primers specific for every TRBV and TRBJ gene segment were included in the multiplex PCR. TCRbeta repertoire data were generated with the immunoSEQ Assay. Under the source paper's analysis protocol: A relative-frequency ratio and a modified nearest-neighbor algorithm were applied to filter and cluster reads so that closely related sequences were merged. IMGT annotation was followed for the assignment of V, D and J genes to CDR3 sequences. Template counts were quantified against synthetic TCR CDR3 analog sequences and normalized for PCR amplification bias. Only unique productive sequences, that is, in-frame CDR3 sequences lacking stop codons, were included in the analyses. Clonality, defined as 1 minus Pielou's evenness, and iChao1 richness were computed with the immunoSEQ Analyzer software. Statistical testing was performed in JMP, using Student's t-test or a non-parametric test depending on Shapiro-Wilk normality results. What TCRdb holds here is the immuneACCESS table cut down to in-frame rearrangements. Part of the clones is not present; checked against another copy, under half of the missing clones reflect an unresolved V gene, and the others are unexplained. V, J and clone size derive from that table, while D and trimming were established from the DNA sequence. Present in this sample are roughly 5,100 clones, more than 90% of which were seen just once. The ten top clones hold around 0.6% of the sample.

Overall study outcomes, separate from this receptor: Compared with the older groups, preterm CDR3s were shorter and closer to germline, carrying fewer N additions and showing less junctional trimming. The authors noted a small sample size and variable productive template counts among preterm samples as limitations. Preterm neonates shared more CDR3 nucleotide sequences (approximately 2.7%) than term neonates (roughly 0.4%), young children (roughly 0.03%) and adults (0.01%). To track T cell development within individuals, the authors urged prospective longitudinal studies of preterm and term neonates. Preterm neonates had significantly lower iChao1 richness than all other age groups (p < 0.05) and an even clone distribution, indicating a less rich repertoire.

The sequencing sample was made of naive CD8+ T cells from cord blood. The chain is made from TRBV28 and TRBJ1-2, and 11 junction bases match TRBD1. This sequence originates from a boy who was born preterm. This receptor has the CDR3 CASSFVGTGGYGYTF. The DNA sequence is as follows: TGTGCCAGCAGTTTTGTGGGGACAGGGGGTTATGGCTACACCTTC.